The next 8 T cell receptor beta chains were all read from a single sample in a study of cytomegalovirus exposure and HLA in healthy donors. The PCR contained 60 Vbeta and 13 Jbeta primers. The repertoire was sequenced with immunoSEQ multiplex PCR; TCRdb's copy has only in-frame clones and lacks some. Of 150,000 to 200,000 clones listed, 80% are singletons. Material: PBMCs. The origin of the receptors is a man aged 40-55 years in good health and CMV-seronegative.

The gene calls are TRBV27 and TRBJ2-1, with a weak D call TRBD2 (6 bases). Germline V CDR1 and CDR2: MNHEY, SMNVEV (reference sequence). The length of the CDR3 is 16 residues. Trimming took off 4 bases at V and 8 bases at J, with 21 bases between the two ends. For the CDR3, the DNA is TGTGCCAGCAGTTCACTACTGGGGGGTTTCATCGATGAGCAGTTCTTC. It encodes CASSSLLGGFIDEQFF.

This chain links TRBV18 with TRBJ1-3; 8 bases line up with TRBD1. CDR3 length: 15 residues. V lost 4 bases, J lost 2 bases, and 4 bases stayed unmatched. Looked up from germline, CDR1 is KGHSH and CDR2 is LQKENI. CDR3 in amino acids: CASSLDRGTGNTIYF. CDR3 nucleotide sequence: TGTGCCAGCTCACTTGACAGGGGAACTGGAAACACCATATATTTT. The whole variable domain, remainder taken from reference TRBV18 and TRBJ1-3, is NAGVMQNPRHLVRRRGQEARLRCSPMKGHSHVYWYRQLPEEGLKFMVYLQKENIIDESGMPKERFSAEFPKEGPSILRIQQVVRGDSAAYFCASSLDRGTGNTIYFGEGSWLTVV.

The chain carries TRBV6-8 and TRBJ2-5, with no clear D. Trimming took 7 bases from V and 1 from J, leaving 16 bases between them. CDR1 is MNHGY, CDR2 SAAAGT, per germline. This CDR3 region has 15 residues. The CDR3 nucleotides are TGTGCCAGCACCCGCCCAGGAAGTCCCCAAGAGACCCAGTACTTC. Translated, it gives CASTRPGSPQETQYF.

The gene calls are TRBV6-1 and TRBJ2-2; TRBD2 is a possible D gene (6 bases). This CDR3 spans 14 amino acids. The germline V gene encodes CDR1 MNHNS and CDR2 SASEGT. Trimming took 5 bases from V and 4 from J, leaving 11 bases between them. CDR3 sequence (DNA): TGTGCCAGCAGTCCCCGGGGAGGCACCGGGGAGCTGTTTTTT. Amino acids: CASSPRGGTGELFF.

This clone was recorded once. CDR3 sequence reads: CASSLEEGNTEAFF. The CDR3 DNA sequence: TGCGCCAGCAGCTTGGAGGAGGGAAACACTGAAGCTTTCTTT. The chain combines TRBV5-1 with TRBJ1-1; no reliable D call. Germline V CDR1 and CDR2: SGHRS, YFSETQ. CDR3 length equals 14 residues. The V and J ends lost 0 bases and 2 bases respectively, with 8 bases between them.

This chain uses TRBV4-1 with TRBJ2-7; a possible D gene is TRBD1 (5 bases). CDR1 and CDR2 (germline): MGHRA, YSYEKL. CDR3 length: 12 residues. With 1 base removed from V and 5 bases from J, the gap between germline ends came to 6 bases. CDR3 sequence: CASSQGGDEQYF. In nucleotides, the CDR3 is TGCGCCAGCAGCCAAGGGGGCGACGAGCAGTACTTC.

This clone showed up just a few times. CDR3: CASGLRQGVGTGELFF. The CDR3 DNA follows: TGTGCTAGTGGGCTTAGACAGGGGGTGGGCACCGGGGAGCTGTTTTTT. V usage is TRBV12-5 and J usage is TRBJ2-2; 9 bases agree with TRBD1. The J segment lost 4 bases and the V segment lost 6 bases, leaving 9 bases of the junction unmatched. This CDR3 has 16 amino acids. Per germline, CDR1 LGHNT and CDR2 FRNRAP.

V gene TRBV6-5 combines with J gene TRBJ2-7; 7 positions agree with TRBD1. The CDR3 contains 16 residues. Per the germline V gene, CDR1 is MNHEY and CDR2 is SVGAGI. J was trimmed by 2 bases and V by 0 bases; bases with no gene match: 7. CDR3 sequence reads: CASSYSLRTGAYEQYF. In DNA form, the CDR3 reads TGTGCCAGCAGTTACTCTCTAAGGACAGGAGCCTACGAGCAGTACTTC.